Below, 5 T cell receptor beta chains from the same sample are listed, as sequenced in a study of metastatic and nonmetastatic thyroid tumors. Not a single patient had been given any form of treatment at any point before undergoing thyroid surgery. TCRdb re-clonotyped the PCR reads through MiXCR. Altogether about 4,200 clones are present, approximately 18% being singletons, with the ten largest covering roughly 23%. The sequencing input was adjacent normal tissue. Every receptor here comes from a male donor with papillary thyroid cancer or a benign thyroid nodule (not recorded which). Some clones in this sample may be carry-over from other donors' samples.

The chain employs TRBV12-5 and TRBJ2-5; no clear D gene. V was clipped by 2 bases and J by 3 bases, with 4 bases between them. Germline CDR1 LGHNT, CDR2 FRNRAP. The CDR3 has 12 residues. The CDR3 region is CASGLTEETQYF. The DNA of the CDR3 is TGTGCTAGTGGTTTGACGGAAGAGACCCAGTACTTC.

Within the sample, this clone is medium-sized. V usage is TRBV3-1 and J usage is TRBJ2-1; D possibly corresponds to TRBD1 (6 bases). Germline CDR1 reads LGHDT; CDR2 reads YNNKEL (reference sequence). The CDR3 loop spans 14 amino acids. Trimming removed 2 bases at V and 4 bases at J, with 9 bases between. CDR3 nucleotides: TGTGCCAGCAGCCAACAGGGGAAATACAATGAGCAGTTCTTC. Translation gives CASSQQGKYNEQFF.

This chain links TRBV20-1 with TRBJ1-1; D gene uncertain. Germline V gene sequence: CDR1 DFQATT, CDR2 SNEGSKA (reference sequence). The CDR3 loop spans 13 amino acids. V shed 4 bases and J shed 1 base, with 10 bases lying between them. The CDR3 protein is CSAMSGWNTEAFF. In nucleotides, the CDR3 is TGCAGTGCTATGAGTGGCTGGAACACTGAAGCTTTCTTT.

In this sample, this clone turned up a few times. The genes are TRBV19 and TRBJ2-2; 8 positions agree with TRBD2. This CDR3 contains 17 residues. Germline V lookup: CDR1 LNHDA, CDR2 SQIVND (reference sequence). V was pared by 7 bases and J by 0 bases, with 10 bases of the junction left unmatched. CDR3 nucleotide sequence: TGTGCCAGTAACCGCCCCGCGGGGGGTTCGAACACCGGGGAGCTGTTTTTT. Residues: CASNRPAGGSNTGELFF. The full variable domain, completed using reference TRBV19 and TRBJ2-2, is DGGITQSPKYLFRKEGQNVTLSCEQNLNHDAMYWYRQDPGQGLRLIYYSQIVNDFQKGDIAEGYSVSREKKESFPLTVTSAQKNPTAFYLCASNRPAGGSNTGELFFGEGSRLTVL.

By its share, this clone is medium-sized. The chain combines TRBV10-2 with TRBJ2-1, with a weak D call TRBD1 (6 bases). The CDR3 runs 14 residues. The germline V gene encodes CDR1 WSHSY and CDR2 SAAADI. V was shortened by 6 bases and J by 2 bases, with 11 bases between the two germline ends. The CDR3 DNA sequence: TGCGCCAGCAGCCTCCAGGGGACCTACAATGAGCAGTTCTTC. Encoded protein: CASSLQGTYNEQFF.